This TCR beta chain was sequenced during a study of T-cell reconstitution after alpha-beta-depleted transplantation in children. During its preparation, the TCRbeta library received unique molecular identifiers. TCRdb recomputed calls from the PCR reads with MiXCR, one row per CDR3 protein. The profile covers about 72,000 distinct CDR3 sequences, with about 7% appearing a single time and around 2.5% taken by the ten largest. This clonotype has ten or more counts. CDR1 and CDR2 (germline): SQVTM, ANQGSEA. Trimming stripped 3 bases from V and 1 base from J, with 6 bases between. This CDR3 contains 13 residues.

This TCR was sampled from a human donor who donated a stem cell graft to a child with acute lymphoblastic leukemia. The genes are TRBV29-1 and TRBJ2-2; D is perhaps TRBD2 (6 bases). The material was PBMCs from the stem cell graft donor, obtained from the stem cell graft. In nucleotides, the CDR3 is TGCAGCGTTGACGGGGGGAACACCGGGGAGCTGTTTTTT. This codes for CSVDGGNTGELFF.